This T cell receptor beta chain derives from a study of neurological immune-mediated disorders. The CDR3 runs 19 residues. CDR1 and CDR2 (germline): DFQATT, SNEGSKA (reference sequence). Study-level findings and limits: None of the CDR3 amino acid sequences of expanded clones were shared across subjects, and this suggested private repertoires in all groups.

Template-switch 5'RACE cDNA synthesis added a 10-nucleotide unique molecular identifier. TCRdb independently ran MiXCR on the 5' RACE reads; one entry per CDR3 protein. Found here are about 55,000 distinct CDR3 sequences, 4% to 5.5% of them singletons; the top ten hold about 3.1%. Only a few counts were recorded for this clonotype. Its specificity is not known. The junction and the germline gene differ at one end; a read error may be behind it. The chain joins TRBV20-1 to TRBJ1-5; 10 positions match TRBD1. The sequence derives from a man aged 45-65 years with multiple sclerosis. Specimen: PBMCs. The CDR3, as DNA: TGCAGTGCTAGACCTCTCGACAGGGGGCGAGGGTATAGCAATCAGCCCCAGAATTTT. The encoded protein is CSARPLDRGRGYSNQPQNF.